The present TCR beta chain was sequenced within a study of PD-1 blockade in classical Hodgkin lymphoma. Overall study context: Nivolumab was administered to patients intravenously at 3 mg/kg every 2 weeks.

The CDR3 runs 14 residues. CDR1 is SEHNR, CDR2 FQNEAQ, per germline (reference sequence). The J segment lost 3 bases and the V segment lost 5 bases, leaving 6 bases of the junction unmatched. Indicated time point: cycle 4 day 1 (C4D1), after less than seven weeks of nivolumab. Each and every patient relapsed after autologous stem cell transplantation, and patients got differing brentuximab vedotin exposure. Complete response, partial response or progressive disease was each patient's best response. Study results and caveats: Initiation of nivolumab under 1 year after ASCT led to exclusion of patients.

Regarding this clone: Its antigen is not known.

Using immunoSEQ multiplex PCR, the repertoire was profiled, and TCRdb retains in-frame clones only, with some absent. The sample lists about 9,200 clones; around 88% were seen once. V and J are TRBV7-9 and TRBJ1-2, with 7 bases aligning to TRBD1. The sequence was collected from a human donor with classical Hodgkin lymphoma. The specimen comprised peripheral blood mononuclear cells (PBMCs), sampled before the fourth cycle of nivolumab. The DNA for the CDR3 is TGTGCCAGCAGCCATGACAGGGTCGACTATGGCTACACCTTC. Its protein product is CASSHDRVDYGYTF.